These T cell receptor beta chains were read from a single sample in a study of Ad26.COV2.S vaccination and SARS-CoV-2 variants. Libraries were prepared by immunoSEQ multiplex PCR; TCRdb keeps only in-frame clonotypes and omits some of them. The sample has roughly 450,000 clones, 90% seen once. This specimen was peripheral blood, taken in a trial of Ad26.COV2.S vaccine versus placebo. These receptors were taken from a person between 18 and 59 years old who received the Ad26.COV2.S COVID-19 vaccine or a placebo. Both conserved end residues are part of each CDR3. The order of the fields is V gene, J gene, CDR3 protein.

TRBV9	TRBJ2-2	CASSVQGSPNTGELFF
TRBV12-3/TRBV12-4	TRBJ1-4	CASCSRANEKLFF
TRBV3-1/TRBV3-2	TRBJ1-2	CASSRREQGWYGYTF
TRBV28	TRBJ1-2	CASSLTPEANYGYTF
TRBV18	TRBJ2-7	CASSPEYEQYF
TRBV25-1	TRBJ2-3	CASSSTGEADTQYF
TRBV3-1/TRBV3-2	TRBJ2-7	CASSQESFPGEQYF
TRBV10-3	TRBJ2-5	CAISETSGIGETQYF
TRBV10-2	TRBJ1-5	CASGDRAAQPQHF
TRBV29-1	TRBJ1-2	CSVDYREDYGYTF
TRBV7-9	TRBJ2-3	CASSLPSGRAFITDTQYF
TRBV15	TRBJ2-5	CATSRSLDRGEETQYF
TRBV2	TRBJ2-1	CASSERAALARDNEQFF
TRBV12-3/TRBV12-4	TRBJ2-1	CASRLGGNEQFF
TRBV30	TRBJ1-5	CATKGGGNQPQHF
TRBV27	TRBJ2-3	CASSLGQATDTQYF
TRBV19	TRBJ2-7	CASSMEASGLKEQYF
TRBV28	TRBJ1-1	CASSLAVDGRNTEAFF
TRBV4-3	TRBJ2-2	CASSQQVGAANTGELFF
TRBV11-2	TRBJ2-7	CASSLDGGTGGPYEQYF
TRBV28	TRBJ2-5	CASSLWASPRTQYF
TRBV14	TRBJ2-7	CASSQDRREFGEQYF
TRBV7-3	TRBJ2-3	CASSLNRVGADTQYF
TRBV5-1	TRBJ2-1	CASSPGPQGGNEQFF
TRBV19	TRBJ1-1	CASSIFGGETEAFF
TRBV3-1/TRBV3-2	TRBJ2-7	CASSRTDTYEQYF
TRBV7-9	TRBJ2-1	CASSLELGLTNEQFF
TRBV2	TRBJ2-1	CASSERTSGVTSGYNEQFF
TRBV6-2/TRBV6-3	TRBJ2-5	CASSYATGTSTSETQYF
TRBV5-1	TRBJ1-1	CASSPQGSNTEAFF
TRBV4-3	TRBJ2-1	CASSQEGGYNEQFF
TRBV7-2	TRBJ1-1	CASSLAQGYTEAFF
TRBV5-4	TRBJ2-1	CASSQLAGSYNEQFF
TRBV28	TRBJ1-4	CASSLRATNEKLFF
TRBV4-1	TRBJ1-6	CASSQDRDSYEKINSPLHF
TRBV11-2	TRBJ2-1	CASSLVRRDSRLYNEQFF
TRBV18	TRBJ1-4	CASSPRQGAREKLFF
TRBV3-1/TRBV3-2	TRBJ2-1	CASSQGFSGRAGGAYNEQFF
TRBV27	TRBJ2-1	CASRGGGTYYNEQFF
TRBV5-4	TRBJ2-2	CASSSRLAGDTGELFF
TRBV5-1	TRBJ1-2	CASSLDTLANYGYTF
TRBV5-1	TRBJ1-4	CASSPNGQGANEKLFF
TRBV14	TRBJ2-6	CASSLPGVAVSGANVLTF
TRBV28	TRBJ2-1	CATLGEAASGKDEQFF
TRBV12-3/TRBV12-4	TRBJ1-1	CASSTFSWGEAFF
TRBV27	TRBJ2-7	CASAGLKAYEQYF
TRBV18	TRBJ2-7	CASSPVGSQLGVEQYF
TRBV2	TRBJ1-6	CASSESASSYNSPLHF
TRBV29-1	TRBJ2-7	CSVDVGARYEQYF
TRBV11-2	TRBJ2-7	CASSPVGQGALHEQYF
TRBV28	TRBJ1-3	CASSLGGGQAGNTIYF
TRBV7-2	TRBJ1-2	CASSLSTGGDYGYTF